The text below deals with one T cell receptor beta chain. The record originates from a study of blood T cell repertoires in COVID-19. Study details: Acute-phase and convalescent COVID-19 samples originated in the United States, Italy and Spain. Sources were T cells, B-cell-depleted T cells, or PBMCs; the material itself was cDNA or gDNA.

Study processing details: Counts of nucleated cells, estimated from reference gene primer amplification, were obtained. Only in-frame clones appear in the TCRdb table, and some are missing; sequencing was by immunoSEQ multiplex PCR. The V and J calls and the clone size are those of that table, but D and trimming were determined from the DNA. The sample shows about 45,000 clones, roughly 80% of them seen only once. CDR1 is MNHEY and CDR2 is SMNVEV in the germline V gene (reference sequence). Trimming pared 3 bases from V and 2 bases from J, leaving 7 bases between. The CDR3 is made up of 13 amino acids.

This chain joins TRBV27 and TRBJ1-1; D is unclear. Sequenced input: peripheral blood. The TCR comes from a man aged 65-85 years with acute or convalescent COVID-19. The CDR3 region is CASSFGINTEAFF. The CDR3 DNA sequence: TGTGCCAGCAGTTTCGGGATTAACACTGAAGCTTTCTTT.